This T cell receptor (beta chain) stems from a study of blood T cells in healthy people across ages. Broader study findings: Naive CD4+ cells and diversity were both higher in long-lived donors than in aged donors.

A sample-barcoded 5' primer and a J-beta primer mix were used in a second PCR of roughly 7 to 12 cycles. Sequencing recovered at least 2.5 million CDR3-containing paired-end reads from each sample. TCRdb ran MiXCR on the 5' RACE reads and lists one entry per CDR3 protein. This table holds about 1.5 million distinct CDR3 sequences, approximately 42% found once. CDR1 is DFQATT, CDR2 SNEGSKA, per germline (reference sequence). This CDR3 is 10 amino acids long. V was pared by 6 bases and J by 4 bases, with 5 bases between. This clonotype showed up just once. No antigen is known for it. The V and J genes are TRBV20-1 and TRBJ2-3; tentatively, D is TRBD2 (5 bases). This TCR came from a woman between 18 and 29 years old in good health. Sequencing was done on a sample of blood. This CDR3 is CSAAADTQYF. The CDR3 DNA is TGCAGTGCAGCGGCAGATACGCAGTATTTT.